This T cell receptor beta chain was found in a study of cytomegalovirus exposure and HLA in healthy donors. Study-wide results and limits: The authors later linked a missense DCLRE1C variant to TCR beta V- and J-gene trimming. Upon later analysis, TCR association rates were observed to vary by HLA locus, being highest for DRB1 and lowest for HLA-C.

V was cut by 4 bases and J by 4 bases, with 13 bases left in between. Germline V gene data show CDR1 as MDHEN and CDR2 as SYDVKM. This CDR3 has 14 residues. Details on this clone: The antigen remains undetermined.

Healthy bone marrow donors made up the donors. Although they were nominally healthy when sampled, donors likely had unrecorded immune exposures. This PCR relied on a set of 60 Vbeta primers and 13 Jbeta primers. Sequencing was performed with immunoSEQ multiplex PCR; in TCRdb, only in-frame clones are kept and a portion is missing. The sample shows under 110,000 clones, roughly 79% of them seen only once. The clonotype comes from a man between 40 and 49 years old in good health and CMV-seronegative. The rearrangement links TRBV28 to TRBJ1-2, with a possible D match to TRBD1 (6 bases). Sequencing was carried out using PBMCs. CDR3: CASSSQGRSYGYTF. CDR3 DNA: TGTGCCAGCAGTTCCCAGGGGCGCTCCTATGGCTACACCTTC.